Below, 2 T cell receptor beta chains from the same sample are listed, as sequenced in a study of blood T cell repertoires in COVID-19. Assay: immunoSEQ multiplex PCR; the TCRdb copy retains only in-frame clones and omits some. The sample has tens of thousands of clones; around 86% are singletons. Sequences were obtained from peripheral blood. The origin of the receptors is an elderly woman with active or convalescent COVID-19.

The V and J genes are TRBV6-5 and TRBJ1-2, with 10 bases matching TRBD1. Losses at the gene ends were 4 bases for V and 9 bases for J; bases not matched to a gene: 8. The CDR3 is 14 amino acids. Germline V gives CDR1 MNHEY, CDR2 SVGAGI. The CDR3 region is CASSWDRGPMSYTF. CDR3 bases: TGTGCCAGCAGTTGGGACAGGGGCCCTATGAGCTACACCTTC.

The chain has TRBV2 and TRBJ2-2, with D possibly being TRBD1 (6 bases). From germline, CDR1 is SNHLY and CDR2 FYNNEI. The CDR3 runs 14 residues. Trimming stripped 7 bases from V and 5 bases from J, with 14 bases between. The CDR3 here is CASKLQGQTGELFF. The DNA of the CDR3 is TGTGCCAGCAAGCTTCAGGGACAAACCGGGGAGCTGTTTTTT.